The source of this T cell receptor (beta chain) is a study of CD8 T cells in Susac syndrome. Stable or active relapsing-remitting multiple sclerosis, untreated and meeting revised McDonald criteria, defined the controls. When the RNA was reverse transcribed, random hexamers were used with an input of roughly 0.5 to 1 ug. immunoSEQ multiplex PCR amplified TCR beta CDR3 across 54 Vbeta, 13 Jbeta. TCRdb recomputed calls from the immunoSEQ multiplex PCR reads with MiXCR, one row per CDR3 protein. The sample shows approximately 300,000 distinct CDR3 sequences, approximately 90% of them seen only once. A single count supports this clonotype. A read error may produce the germline difference seen at one junction end. Per germline, CDR1 SSHAT and CDR2 FNYEAQ (reference sequence). This CDR3 is built from 16 residues.

Sequenced material: CD8+ T cells from PBMCs. The origin of this receptor is a human donor with multiple sclerosis. The gene calls are TRBV7-7 and TRBJ1-6, with TRBD1 as a possible D gene (5 bases). CDR3 residues: CASSLEGQSYNSPLHF. The DNA of the CDR3 is TGTGCTAGCAGCTTGGAGGGGCAGTCCTATAATTCACCCCTCCACTTT.